The clone carrying this TCR beta chain occurred a few times. What it recognizes is unknown. This CDR3 is 14 amino acids long. Losses at the gene ends were 1 base for V and 9 bases for J; bases not matched to a gene: 6. CDR1 and CDR2 from the germline V gene are SGHTA and FQGTGA. Sequenced by immunoSEQ multiplex PCR; TCRdb stores in-frame clones only, minus some. The data show roughly 90,000 clones, with 75% to 95% seen just once and roughly 9.4% held by the top ten. The data belong to a study of OX40 agonist ivuxolimab in advanced cancers. General study results and limits: The work left the antigen specificity of expanded peripheral T cells undetermined.

The chain has TRBV7-3 and TRBJ2-7; 10 positions agree with TRBD1. The sequencing used CD4+ or CD8+ T cells sorted from blood, collected in a trial of the OX40 agonist ivuxolimab. The receptor's source is an adult with an advanced solid tumor such as melanoma, head and neck, liver or kidney cancer. This chain's CDR3 is CASSLMGTGAVQYF. As DNA, the CDR3 is TGTGCCAGCAGCTTAATGGGGACAGGGGCCGTGCAGTACTTC.